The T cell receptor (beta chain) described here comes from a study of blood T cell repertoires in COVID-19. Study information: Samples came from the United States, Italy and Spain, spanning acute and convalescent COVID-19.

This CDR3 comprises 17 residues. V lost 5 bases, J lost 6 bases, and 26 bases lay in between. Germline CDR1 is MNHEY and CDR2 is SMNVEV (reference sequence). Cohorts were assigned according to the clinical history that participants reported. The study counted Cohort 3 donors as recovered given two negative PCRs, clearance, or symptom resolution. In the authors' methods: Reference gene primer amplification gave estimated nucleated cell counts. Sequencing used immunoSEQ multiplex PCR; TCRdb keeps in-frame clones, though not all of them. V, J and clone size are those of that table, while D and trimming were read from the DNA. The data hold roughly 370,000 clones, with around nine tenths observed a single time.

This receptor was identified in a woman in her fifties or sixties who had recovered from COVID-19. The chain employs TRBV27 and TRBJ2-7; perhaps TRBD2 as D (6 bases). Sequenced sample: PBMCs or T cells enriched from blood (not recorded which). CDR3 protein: CASSPTGTFKTGVEQYF. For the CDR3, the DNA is TGTGCCAGCAGTCCTACCGGGACTTTTAAGACGGGGGTCGAGCAGTACTTC.